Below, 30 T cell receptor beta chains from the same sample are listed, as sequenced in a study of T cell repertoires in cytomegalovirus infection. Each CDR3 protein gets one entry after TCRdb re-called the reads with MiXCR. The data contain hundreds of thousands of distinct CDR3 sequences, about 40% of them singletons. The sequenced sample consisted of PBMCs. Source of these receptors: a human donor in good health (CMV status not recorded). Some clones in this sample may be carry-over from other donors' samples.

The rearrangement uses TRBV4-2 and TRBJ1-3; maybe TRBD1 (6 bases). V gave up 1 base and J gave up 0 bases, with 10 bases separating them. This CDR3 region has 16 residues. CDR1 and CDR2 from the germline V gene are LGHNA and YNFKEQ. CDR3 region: CASSQARDNSGNTIYF. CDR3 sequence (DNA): TGTGCCAGCAGCCAAGCTAGGGACAACTCTGGAAACACCATATATTTT.

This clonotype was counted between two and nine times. CDR3 coding DNA: TGTGCCACCAGTGATAACTGGGGCGGGAGATATACCGGGGAGCTGTTTTTT. Translated, it gives CATSDNWGGRYTGELFF. The V gene is TRBV24-1, the J gene TRBJ2-2; 7 positions match TRBD2. The CDR3 sequence is 17 residues long. Germline loops: CDR1 KGHDR, CDR2 SFDVKD. Unmatched junction bases numbered 11, after V lost 3 bases and J lost 5 bases.

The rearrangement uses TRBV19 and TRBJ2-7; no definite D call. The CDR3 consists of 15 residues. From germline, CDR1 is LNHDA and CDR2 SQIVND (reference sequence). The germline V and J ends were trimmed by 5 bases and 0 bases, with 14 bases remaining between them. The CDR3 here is CASSRAISGSYEQYF. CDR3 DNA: TGTGCCAGTAGTCGGGCGATCTCGGGCTCCTACGAGCAGTACTTC.

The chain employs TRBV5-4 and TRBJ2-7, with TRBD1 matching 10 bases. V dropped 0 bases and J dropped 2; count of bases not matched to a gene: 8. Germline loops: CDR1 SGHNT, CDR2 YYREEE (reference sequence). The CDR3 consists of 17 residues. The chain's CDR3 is CASSLAHGQGETYEQYF. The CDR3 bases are TGTGCCAGCAGCTTGGCTCACGGACAGGGGGAAACCTACGAGCAGTACTTC.

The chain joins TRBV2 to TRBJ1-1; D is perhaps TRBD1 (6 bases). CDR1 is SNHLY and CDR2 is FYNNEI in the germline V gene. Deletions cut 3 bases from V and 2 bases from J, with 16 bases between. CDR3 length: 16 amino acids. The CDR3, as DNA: TGTGCCAGCAGTGATCCGGAGGGGGACCGAAACACTGAAGCTTTCTTT. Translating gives CASSDPEGDRNTEAFF. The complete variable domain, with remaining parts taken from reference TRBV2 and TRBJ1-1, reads EPEVTQTPSHQVTQMGQEVILRCVPISNHLYFYWYRQILGQKVEFLVSFYNNEISEKSEIFDDQFSVERPDGSNFTLKIRSTKLEDSAMYFCASSDPEGDRNTEAFFGQGTRLTVV.

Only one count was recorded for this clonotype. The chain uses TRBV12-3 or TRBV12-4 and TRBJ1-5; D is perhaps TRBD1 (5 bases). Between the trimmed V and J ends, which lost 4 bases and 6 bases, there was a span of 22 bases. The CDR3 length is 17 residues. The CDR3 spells CASSSHRRSGRPQPQHF. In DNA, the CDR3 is TGTGCCAGCAGTTCCCATCGCCGTTCAGGGAGACCTCAGCCCCAGCATTTT.

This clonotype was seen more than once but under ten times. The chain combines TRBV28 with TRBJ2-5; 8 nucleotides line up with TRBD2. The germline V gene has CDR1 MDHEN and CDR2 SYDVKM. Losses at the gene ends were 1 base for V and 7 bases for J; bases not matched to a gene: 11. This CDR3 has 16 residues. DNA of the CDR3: TGTGCCAGCAGTTTATCCCCGACCGGGGCGGGAGGGACCCAGTACTTC. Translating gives CASSLSPTGAGGTQYF.

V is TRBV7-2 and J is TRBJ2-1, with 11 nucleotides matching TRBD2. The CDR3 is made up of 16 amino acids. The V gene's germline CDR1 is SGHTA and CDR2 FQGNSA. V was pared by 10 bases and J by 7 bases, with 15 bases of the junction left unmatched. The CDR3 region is CAITGIGTSGSNEQFF. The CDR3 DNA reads TGTGCCATCACAGGGATAGGCACTAGCGGGAGTAATGAGCAGTTCTTC. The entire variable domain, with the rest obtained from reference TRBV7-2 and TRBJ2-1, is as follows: GAGVSQSPSNKVTEKGKDVELRCDPISGHTALYWYRQSLGQGLEFLIYFQGNSAPDKSGLPSDRFSAERTGGSVSTLTIQRTQQEDSAVYLCAITGIGTSGSNEQFFGPGTRLTVL.

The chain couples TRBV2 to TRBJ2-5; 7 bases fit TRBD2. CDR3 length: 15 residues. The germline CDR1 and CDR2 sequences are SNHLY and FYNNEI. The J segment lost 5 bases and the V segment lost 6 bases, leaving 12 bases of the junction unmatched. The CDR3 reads CASSKDLVGGETQYF. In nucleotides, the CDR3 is TGTGCCAGCAGCAAGGACCTTGTGGGGGGGGAGACCCAGTACTTC.

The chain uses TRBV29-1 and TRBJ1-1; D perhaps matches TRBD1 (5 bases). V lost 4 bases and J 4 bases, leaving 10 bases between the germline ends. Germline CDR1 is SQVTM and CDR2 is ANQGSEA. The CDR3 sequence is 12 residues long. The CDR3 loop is CSVVRGGTEAFF. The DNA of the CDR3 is TGCAGCGTTGTCCGGGGGGGCACTGAAGCTTTCTTT.

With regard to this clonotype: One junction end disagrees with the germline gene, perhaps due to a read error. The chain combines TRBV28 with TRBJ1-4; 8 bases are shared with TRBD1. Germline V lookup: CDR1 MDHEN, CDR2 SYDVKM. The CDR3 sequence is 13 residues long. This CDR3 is CSRRGTGVEKMFF. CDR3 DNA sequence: TGTTCCAGAAGGGGGACAGGAGTTGAAAAAATGTTTTTT.

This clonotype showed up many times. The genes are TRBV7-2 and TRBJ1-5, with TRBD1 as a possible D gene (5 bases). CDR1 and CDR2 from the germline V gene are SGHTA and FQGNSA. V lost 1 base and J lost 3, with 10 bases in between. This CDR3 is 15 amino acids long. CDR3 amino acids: CASSLGTGPNQPQHF. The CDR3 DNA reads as TGTGCCAGCAGCTTAGGCACAGGCCCCAATCAGCCCCAGCATTTT.

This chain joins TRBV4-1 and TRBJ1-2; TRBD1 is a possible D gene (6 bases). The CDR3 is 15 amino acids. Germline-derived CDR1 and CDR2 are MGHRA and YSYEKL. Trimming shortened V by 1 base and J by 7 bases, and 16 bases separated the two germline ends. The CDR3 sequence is CASSQVAGVDSGYTF. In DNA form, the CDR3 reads TGCGCCAGCAGCCAAGTGGCAGGGGTGGACTCTGGCTACACCTTC.

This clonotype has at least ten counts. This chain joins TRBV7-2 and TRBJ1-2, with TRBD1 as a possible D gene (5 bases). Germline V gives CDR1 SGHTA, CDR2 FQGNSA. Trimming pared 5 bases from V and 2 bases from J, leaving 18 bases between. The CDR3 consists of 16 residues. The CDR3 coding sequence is TGTGCCAGCAGCCCCGGGGGGGGACGGACAAACTATGGCTACACCTTC. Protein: CASSPGGGRTNYGYTF.

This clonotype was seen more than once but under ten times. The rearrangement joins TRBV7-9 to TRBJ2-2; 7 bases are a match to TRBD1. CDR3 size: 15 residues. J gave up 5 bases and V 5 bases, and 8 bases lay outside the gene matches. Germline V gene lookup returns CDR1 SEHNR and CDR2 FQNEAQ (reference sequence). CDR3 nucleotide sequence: TGTGCCAGCAGCCAAAGGGGGCGAGAGACCGGGGAGCTGTTTTTT. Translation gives CASSQRGRETGELFF.

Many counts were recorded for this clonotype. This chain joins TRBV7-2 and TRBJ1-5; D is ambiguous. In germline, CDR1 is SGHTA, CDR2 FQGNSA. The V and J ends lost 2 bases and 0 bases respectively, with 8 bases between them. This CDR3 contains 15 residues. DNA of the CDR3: TGTGCCAGCAGCTTAAACGGTAATAGCAATCAGCCCCAGCATTTT. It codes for CASSLNGNSNQPQHF. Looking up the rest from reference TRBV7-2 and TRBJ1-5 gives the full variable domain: GAGVSQSPSNKVTEKGKDVELRCDPISGHTALYWYRQSLGQGLEFLIYFQGNSAPDKSGLPSDRFSAERTGGSVSTLTIQRTQQEDSAVYLCASSLNGNSNQPQHFGDGTRLSIL.

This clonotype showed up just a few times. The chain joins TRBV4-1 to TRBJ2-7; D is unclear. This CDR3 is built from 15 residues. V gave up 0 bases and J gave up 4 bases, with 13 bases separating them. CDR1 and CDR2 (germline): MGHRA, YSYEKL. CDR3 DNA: TGCGCCAGCAGCCAAGACAAACTGGGAAGGTACGAGCAGTACTTC. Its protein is CASSQDKLGRYEQYF.

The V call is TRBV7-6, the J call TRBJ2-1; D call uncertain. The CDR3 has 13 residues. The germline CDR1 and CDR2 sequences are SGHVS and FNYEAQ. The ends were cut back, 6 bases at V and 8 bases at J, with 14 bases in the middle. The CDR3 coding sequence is TGTGCCAGCAGTCGACACCTAGTACATGAGCAGTTCTTC. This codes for CASSRHLVHEQFF.

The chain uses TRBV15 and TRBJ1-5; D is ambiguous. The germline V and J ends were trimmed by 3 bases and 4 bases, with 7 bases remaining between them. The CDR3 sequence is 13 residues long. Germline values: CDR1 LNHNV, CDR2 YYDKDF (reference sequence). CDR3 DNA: TGTGCCACCAGCAGGGAAAAGAATCAGCCCCAGCATTTT. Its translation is CATSREKNQPQHF.

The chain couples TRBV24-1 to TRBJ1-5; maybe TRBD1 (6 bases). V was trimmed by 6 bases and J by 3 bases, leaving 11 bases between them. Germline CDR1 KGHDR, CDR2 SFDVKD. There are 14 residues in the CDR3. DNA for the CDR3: TGTGCCACCAGTACAGGGTTCTCCAATCAGCCCCAGCATTTT. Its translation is CATSTGFSNQPQHF.

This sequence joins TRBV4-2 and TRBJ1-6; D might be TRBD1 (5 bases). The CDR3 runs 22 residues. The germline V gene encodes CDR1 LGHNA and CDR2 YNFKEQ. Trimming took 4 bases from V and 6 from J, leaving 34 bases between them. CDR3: CASSRGTVVGPVQSGGNSPLHF. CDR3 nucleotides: TGTGCCAGCAGCCGCGGGACCGTCGTCGGCCCAGTTCAGTCGGGTGGTAATTCACCCCTCCACTTT.

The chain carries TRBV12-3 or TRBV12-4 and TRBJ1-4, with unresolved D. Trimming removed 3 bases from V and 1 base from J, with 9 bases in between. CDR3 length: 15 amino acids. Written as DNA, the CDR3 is TGTGCCAGCAGTTTTTCCCCCGGAACTAATGAAAAACTGTTTTTT. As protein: CASSFSPGTNEKLFF.

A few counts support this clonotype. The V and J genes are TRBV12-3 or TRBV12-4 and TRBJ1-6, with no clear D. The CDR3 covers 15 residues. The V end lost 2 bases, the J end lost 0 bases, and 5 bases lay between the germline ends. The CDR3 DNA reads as TGTGCCAGCAGTTTAACAGACTCCTATAATTCACCCCTCCACTTT. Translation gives CASSLTDSYNSPLHF.

CDR3 protein: CASSPRTGGTMNTEAFF. CDR3 DNA sequence: TGTGCCAGCAGTCCCCGGACAGGGGGGACAATGAACACTGAAGCTTTCTTT. The chain recombines TRBV12-3 or TRBV12-4 with TRBJ1-1; TRBD1 agrees at 10 bases. V shed 5 bases, J shed 0 bases, and the junction held 9 bases outside the gene matches. The CDR3 sequence is 17 residues long.

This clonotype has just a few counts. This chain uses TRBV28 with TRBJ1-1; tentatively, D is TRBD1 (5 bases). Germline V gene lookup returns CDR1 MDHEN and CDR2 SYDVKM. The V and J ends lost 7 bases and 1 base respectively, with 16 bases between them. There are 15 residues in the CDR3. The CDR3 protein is CASTPSGTENTEAFF. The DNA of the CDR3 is TGTGCCAGCACCCCCTCCGGGACGGAGAACACTGAAGCTTTCTTT.

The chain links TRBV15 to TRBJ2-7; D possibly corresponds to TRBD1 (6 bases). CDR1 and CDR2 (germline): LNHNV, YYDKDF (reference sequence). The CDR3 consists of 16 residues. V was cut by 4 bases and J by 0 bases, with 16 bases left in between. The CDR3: CATSKVGTGHSYEQYF. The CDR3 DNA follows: TGTGCCACCAGCAAAGTAGGTACGGGACACTCCTACGAGCAGTACTTC.

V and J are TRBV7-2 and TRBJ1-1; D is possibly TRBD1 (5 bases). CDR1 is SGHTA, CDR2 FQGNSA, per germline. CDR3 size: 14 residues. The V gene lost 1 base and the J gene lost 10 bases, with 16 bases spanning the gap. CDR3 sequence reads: CASSLVPLFRGAFF. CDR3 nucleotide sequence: TGTGCCAGCAGCTTAGTTCCCCTTTTTAGGGGAGCTTTCTTT.

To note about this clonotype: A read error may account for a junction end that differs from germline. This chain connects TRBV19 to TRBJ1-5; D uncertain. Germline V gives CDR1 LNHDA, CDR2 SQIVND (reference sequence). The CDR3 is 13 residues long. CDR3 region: CASSIGSSQPQHF. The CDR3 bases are TGTGCCAGTAGTATAGGGAGCAGTCAGCCCCAGCATTTT.

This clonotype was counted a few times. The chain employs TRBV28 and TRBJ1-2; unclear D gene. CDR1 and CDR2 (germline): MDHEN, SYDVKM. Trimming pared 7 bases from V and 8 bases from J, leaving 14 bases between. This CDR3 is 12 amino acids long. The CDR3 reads CASNLGNRGYTF. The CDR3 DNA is TGTGCCAGCAATTTGGGAAACAGAGGCTACACCTTC.

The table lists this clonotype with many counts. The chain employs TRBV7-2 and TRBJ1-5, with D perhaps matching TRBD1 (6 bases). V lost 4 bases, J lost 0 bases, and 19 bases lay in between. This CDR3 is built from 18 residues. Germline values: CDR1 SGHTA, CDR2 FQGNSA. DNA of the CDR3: TGTGCCAGCAGCTCAACCCCTCTGGACAGCTATAGCAATCAGCCCCAGCATTTT. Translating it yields CASSSTPLDSYSNQPQHF.